This T cell receptor (beta chain) was profiled in a study of vaccination and CD4 T cells after COVID-19. Study-wide context: Cultures serving as controls received a peptide pool (CEFX or HIV-1 Nef) or no peptide.

The Oncomine TCR Beta short-read assay was applied to DNA of cultured CD4+ T cells. MiXCR, run by TCRdb on the PCR reads, gives a single entry per CDR3 protein. The sample includes almost 7,500 distinct CDR3 sequences, 73% seen only once; the top ten take 16%. V was trimmed by 3 bases and J by 5 bases, leaving 13 bases between them. The germline V gene has CDR1 DFQATT and CDR2 SNEGSKA (reference sequence). The CDR3 spans 13 residues. As for treatment: approximately 11-day PBMC culture with coronavirus spike peptide pools or control peptides (ViraFEST assay). Before TCRs were sequenced, ViraFEST expanded antigen-specific T cells with peptide pools. Comments on this clonotype: What it recognizes is unknown.

Sequenced: CD4+ T cells from blood, cultured in vitro. The clonotype comes from a human donor who had recovered from COVID-19. V gene TRBV20-1 combines with J gene TRBJ2-5, with D tentatively TRBD1 or TRBD2 (5 bases each). The CDR3 loop reads CSASRGVGETQYF. The CDR3 coding sequence is TGCAGTGCTAGCAGAGGGGTAGGGGAGACCCAGTACTTC.